Below are 31 T cell receptor beta chains sequenced from a single sample in a study of shared clonotypes between healthy human individuals. Only in-frame clones appear in the TCRdb table, and some are missing; sequencing was by immunoSEQ multiplex PCR. This sample yields approximately 320,000 clones, of which approximately 79% are seen a single time; about 9.4% belongs to the top ten. The specimen was memory CD4+ T cells sorted from blood. Documented subset: CD45RA-negative fraction. The receptors were gathered from a young man in good health.

V and J are TRBV7-9 and TRBJ1-6; D is perhaps TRBD1 (6 bases). The germline gives CDR1 SEHNR, CDR2 FQNEAQ (reference sequence). The CDR3 loop spans 15 amino acids. The V end lost 5 bases, the J end lost 7 bases, and 15 bases lay between the germline ends. The CDR3 DNA reads as TGTGCCAGCAGCGCCGGAGGGGGTTGGAATTCACCCCTCCACTTT. Amino acid sequence: CASSAGGGWNSPLHF.

The CDR3 region is CATSPQKTTEAFF. In nucleotides, the CDR3 is TGTGCCACCAGCCCGCAGAAGACCACTGAAGCTTTCTTT. The chain recombines TRBV15 with TRBJ1-1; D unresolved. This CDR3 has 13 amino acids. Germline V gene data show CDR1 as LNHNV and CDR2 as YYDKDF (reference sequence). Trimming took 5 bases from V and 4 from J, leaving 11 bases between them.

The chain is built from TRBV7-2 and TRBJ2-7, with 7 bases lining up with TRBD1. This CDR3 contains 18 residues. V trimming: 4 bases; J trimming: 4 bases; junction bases outside the gene matches: 19. Looked up from germline, CDR1 is SGHTA and CDR2 is FQGNSA. This chain's CDR3 is CASSSGWRKGGKGYEQYF. CDR3 DNA: TGTGCCAGCAGCTCAGGGTGGAGAAAAGGGGGCAAGGGATACGAGCAGTACTTC.

The rearrangement links TRBV19 to TRBJ1-4; D remains ambiguous. Germline CDR1 LNHDA, CDR2 SQIVND (reference sequence). The V and J ends lost 6 bases and 7 bases respectively, with 12 bases between them. CDR3 size: 13 residues. Here the CDR3 reads CASSMPYLEKLFF. The CDR3 bases are TGTGCCAGTAGCATGCCTTATCTTGAAAAACTGTTTTTT. The full variable domain, completed using reference TRBV19 and TRBJ1-4, is DGGITQSPKYLFRKEGQNVTLSCEQNLNHDAMYWYRQDPGQGLRLIYYSQIVNDFQKGDIAEGYSVSREKKESFPLTVTSAQKNPTAFYLCASSMPYLEKLFFGSGTQLSVL.

The rearrangement joins TRBV5-1 to TRBJ2-5; the D gene is possibly TRBD2 (5 bases). The ends were cut back, 1 base at V and 5 bases at J, with 12 bases in the middle. Germline V gene lookup returns CDR1 SGHRS and CDR2 YFSETQ. CDR3 size: 14 residues. The CDR3 reads CASSLTSRSETQYF. CDR3 in DNA: TGCGCCAGCAGCTTGACTAGTCGGTCGGAGACCCAGTACTTC.

V gene TRBV5-4 combines with J gene TRBJ2-1; 7 bases fit TRBD1. The CDR3 sequence is 15 residues long. J lost 1 base, V lost 4 bases, and 5 bases had no gene match. The germline CDR1 and CDR2 sequences are SGHNT and YYREEE (reference sequence). The CDR3 DNA is TGTGCCAGCAGCGCAACAGGGGAATCCTACAATGAGCAGTTCTTC. It translates to CASSATGESYNEQFF. The full variable domain, rest sourced from reference TRBV5-4 and TRBJ2-1, is ETGVTQSPTHLIKTRGQQVTLRCSSQSGHNTVSWYQQALGQGPQFIFQYYREEENGRGNFPPRFSGLQFPNYSSELNVNALELDDSALYLCASSATGESYNEQFFGPGTRLTVL.

The chain recombines TRBV7-9 with TRBJ2-2, with D perhaps matching TRBD2 (5 bases). The CDR3 is 13 amino acids. CDR1 SEHNR and CDR2 FQNEAQ come from the germline V gene (reference sequence). The V end lost 3 bases, the J end lost 6 bases, and 8 bases lay between the germline ends. CDR3 DNA sequence: TGTGCCAGCAGCTTTCTAGCCGCCGGGGAGCTGTTTTTT. Translated, it gives CASSFLAAGELFF.

The chain couples TRBV9 to TRBJ2-7; unclear D gene. The CDR3 covers 14 residues. Germline CDR1 reads SGDLS; CDR2 reads YYNGEE. V lost 2 bases and J lost 0, with 9 bases in between. CDR3 nucleotides: TGTGCCAGCAGCGTGGGCGCTAGCTCCTACGAGCAGTACTTC. It yields the protein CASSVGASSYEQYF.

V usage is TRBV28 and J usage is TRBJ1-2; D is unresolved. CDR1 is MDHEN, CDR2 SYDVKM, per germline. This CDR3 is 11 amino acids long. The CDR3 loop reads CAASPSYGYTF. The DNA of the CDR3 is TGTGCTGCTAGCCCTTCCTATGGCTACACCTTC.

The V call is TRBV29-1, the J call TRBJ2-7; 7 bases fit TRBD1. The CDR3 has 12 residues. J lost 3 bases, V lost 6 bases, and 5 bases had no gene match. CDR1 is SQVTM and CDR2 is ANQGSEA in the germline V gene. CDR3: CSVLAGGYEQYF. CDR3 bases: TGCAGCGTATTGGCAGGGGGCTACGAGCAGTACTTC.

As regards this clone: Different DNA sequences within this sample yield the same CDR3. The chain employs TRBV7-8 and TRBJ2-1, with no clear D. Trimming removed 0 bases from V and 4 bases from J, with 1 base in between. CDR1 SGHVS and CDR2 FQNEAQ come from the germline V gene. The CDR3 has 12 amino acids. The CDR3 loop reads CASSLAYNEQFF. In DNA form, the CDR3 reads TGTGCCAGCAGCTTAGCTTACAATGAGCAGTTCTTC.

A word on this clone: This could be a read error, since a much larger clone is one nucleotide away. The chain employs TRBV2 and TRBJ2-7; 12 positions match TRBD2. V trimming: 6 bases; J trimming: 3 bases; junction bases outside the gene matches: 3. This CDR3 has 14 amino acids. Germline V CDR1 and CDR2: SNHLY, FYNNEI. The CDR3 sequence is CASRRTSGIYEQYF. The CDR3 coding sequence is TGTGCCAGCAGGCGGACTAGCGGGATCTACGAGCAGTACTTC. The variable domain in full, completed from reference TRBV2 and TRBJ2-7, reads EPEVTQTPSHQVTQMGQEVILRCVPISNHLYFYWYRQILGQKVEFLVSFYNNEISEKSEIFDDQFSVERPDGSNFTLKIRSTKLEDSAMYFCASRRTSGIYEQYFGPGTRLTVT.

The genes are TRBV5-1 and TRBJ2-1; no clear D. Per the germline V gene, CDR1 is SGHRS and CDR2 is YFSETQ. V was pared by 1 base and J by 6 bases, with 14 bases between. This CDR3 spans 15 amino acids. The CDR3 is CASSLLAPLGNEQFF. The CDR3 DNA is TGCGCCAGCAGCTTGCTCGCGCCGCTGGGCAATGAGCAGTTCTTC.

The chain joins TRBV5-6 to TRBJ2-1, with D possibly being TRBD2 (5 bases). V lost 4 bases and J 8 bases, leaving 16 bases between the germline ends. The CDR3 consists of 14 residues. Germline CDR1 and CDR2: SGHDT and YYEEEE. The CDR3 region has the DNA TGTGCCAGCAGCCGCCCCGTGAGGGCCTATGAGCAGTTCTTC. Translating it yields CASSRPVRAYEQFF.

The gene calls are TRBV30 and TRBJ1-4, with TRBD1 as a possible D gene (6 bases). The CDR3 is made up of 13 amino acids. The V end was cut by 2 bases, the J end by 7 bases, with 11 bases between. The germline CDR1 and CDR2 sequences are GTSNPN and SVGIG (reference sequence). For the CDR3, the DNA is TGTGCCTGGAGTCTGGGGGCGGTTGAAAAACTGTTTTTT. It yields the protein CAWSLGAVEKLFF.

The DNA of the CDR3 is TGTGCCAGCAGCGAGACTCGCTACAATGAGCAGTTCTTC. Protein sequence: CASSETRYNEQFF. The rearrangement uses TRBV28 and TRBJ2-1; D call uncertain. From germline, CDR1 is MDHEN and CDR2 SYDVKM. The CDR3 is 13 residues long. The V and J ends lost 6 bases and 3 bases respectively, with 9 bases between them.

The CDR3: CASTLPPTDTQYF. In DNA, the CDR3 is TGTGCCAGCACCCTCCCCCCCACAGATACGCAGTATTTT. The V call is TRBV7-9, the J call TRBJ2-3, with D hard to call. The CDR3 totals 13 residues. V shed 7 bases and J shed 2 bases, with 10 bases lying between them. Germline V lookup: CDR1 SEHNR, CDR2 FQNEAQ (reference sequence).

The chain is built from TRBV2 and TRBJ2-5; 10 positions match TRBD1. V was pared by 4 bases and J by 2 bases, with 4 bases of the junction left unmatched. This CDR3 region has 15 residues. Germline CDR1 is SNHLY and CDR2 is FYNNEI. CDR3 loop: CASSGDRGRQETQYF. CDR3 nucleotides: TGTGCCAGCAGTGGGGACAGGGGAAGGCAAGAGACCCAGTACTTC.

The CDR3 region is CSVEERVRTEAFF. The CDR3 DNA follows: TGCAGCGTTGAAGAAAGGGTGCGGACTGAAGCTTTCTTT. The chain recombines TRBV29-1 with TRBJ1-1; D call uncertain. The V end was cut by 0 bases, the J end by 5 bases, with 10 bases between. The CDR3 covers 13 residues. The germline V gene encodes CDR1 SQVTM and CDR2 ANQGSEA.

A few counts support this clone. Other DNA sequences in this sample translate to the same CDR3. The chain couples TRBV28 to TRBJ2-5; D remains unclear. CDR3 length: 12 amino acids. The germline V gene encodes CDR1 MDHEN and CDR2 SYDVKM. The V end was cut by 3 bases, the J end by 5 bases, with 7 bases between. CDR3: CASSLPWETQYF. The CDR3 DNA reads TGTGCCAGCAGTTTGCCTTGGGAGACCCAGTACTTC.

The chain couples TRBV11-2 to TRBJ2-1, with D tentatively TRBD1 (5 bases). The CDR3 spans 12 residues. Germline assignment: CDR1 SGHAT and CDR2 FQNNGV. V lost 4 bases and J 8 bases, leaving 9 bases between the germline ends. In DNA, the CDR3 is TGTGCCAGCAGCTCCCAGGGTTATGAGCAGTTCTTC. It is translated as CASSSQGYEQFF.

DNA of the CDR3: TGCGCCAGCAGCCCCGGGGGGACTAGCGGGAGAGTCGAGCAGTACTTC. Its protein product is CASSPGGTSGRVEQYF. This chain uses TRBV5-1 with TRBJ2-7; 14 bases map to TRBD2. Losses at the gene ends were 4 bases for V and 6 bases for J; bases not matched to a gene: 9. The CDR3 has 16 amino acids. Germline loops: CDR1 SGHRS, CDR2 YFSETQ.

The chain joins TRBV27 to TRBJ2-3; a weak D match, TRBD2 (5 bases). This CDR3 spans 13 amino acids. Trimming pared 3 bases from V and 8 bases from J, leaving 12 bases between. CDR1 is MNHEY, CDR2 SMNVEV, per germline (reference sequence). The CDR3 is CASSFGLAGTQYF. The CDR3 DNA reads as TGTGCCAGCAGTTTCGGACTGGCTGGTACGCAGTATTTT.

J is TRBJ1-1 and V is TRBV18, with D tentatively TRBD1 (5 bases). The V and J ends lost 3 bases and 1 base respectively, with 15 bases between them. Germline CDR1 and CDR2: KGHSH and LQKENI. This CDR3 has 16 residues. The CDR3 DNA sequence: TGTGCCAGCTCACCTCGTCCAGCAGGGAGGAACACTGAAGCTTTCTTT. Its protein is CASSPRPAGRNTEAFF. Together with reference TRBV18 and TRBJ1-1, the CDR3 gives the full variable domain: NAGVMQNPRHLVRRRGQEARLRCSPMKGHSHVYWYRQLPEEGLKFMVYLQKENIIDESGMPKERFSAEFPKEGPSILRIQQVVRGDSAAYFCASSPRPAGRNTEAFFGQGTRLTVV.

This clone was counted a few times. V gene TRBV7-8 combines with J gene TRBJ2-5; 11 nucleotides line up with TRBD2. There are 17 residues in the CDR3. Losses at the gene ends were 1 base for V and 5 bases for J; bases not matched to a gene: 9. Germline lookup yields CDR1 SGHVS and CDR2 FQNEAQ. The CDR3 loop is CASSLGSVAGGQETQYF. The CDR3 DNA sequence: TGTGCCAGCAGCTTAGGGTCCGTAGCGGGAGGGCAGGAGACCCAGTACTTC.

J is TRBJ2-1 and V is TRBV5-4; possibly TRBD2 for D (5 bases). Germline values: CDR1 SGHNT, CDR2 YYREEE (reference sequence). The CDR3 runs 13 residues. The V end lost 8 bases, the J end lost 8 bases, and 17 bases lay between the germline ends. The CDR3 spells CASSTGLGDEQFF. CDR3 coding DNA: TGTGCCAGTTCGACCGGACTCGGCGATGAGCAGTTCTTC.

This chain links TRBV10-2 with TRBJ2-5, with D uncertain. V lost 4 bases and J lost 1, with 7 bases in between. The length of the CDR3 is 13 residues. Germline values: CDR1 WSHSY, CDR2 SAAADI. DNA of the CDR3: TGCGCCAGCAGTGTACTATTCCAAGAGACCCAGTACTTC. It is translated as CASSVLFQETQYF.

The genes are TRBV7-2 and TRBJ1-2; 8 nucleotides match TRBD1. This CDR3 region has 13 residues. Germline loops: CDR1 SGHTA, CDR2 FQGNSA. V gave up 1 base and J gave up 5 bases; unmatched junction bases: 0. The CDR3 nucleotides read TGTGCCAGCAGCTTAGGGACAGGGTATGGCTACACCTTC. Protein sequence: CASSLGTGYGYTF.

This chain joins TRBV18 and TRBJ2-1, with D uncertain. The CDR3 is made up of 14 amino acids. Germline V gene lookup returns CDR1 KGHSH and CDR2 LQKENI. V was trimmed by 4 bases and J by 6 bases, leaving 13 bases between them. CDR3 nucleotide sequence: TGTGCCAGCTCACTGCCCCCGAACGCCAATGAGCAGTTCTTC. It translates to CASSLPPNANEQFF.

The chain recombines TRBV28 with TRBJ1-2; TRBD1 agrees at 8 bases. The germline V gene encodes CDR1 MDHEN and CDR2 SYDVKM. The ends lost 6 bases at V and 7 bases at J; junction bases unmatched: 19. This CDR3 comprises 17 residues. CDR3 bases: TGTGCCAGCAGCTCAGAGACGCAGGGGGCGCAAATCGCTGGCTACACCTTC. It is translated as CASSSETQGAQIAGYTF.

This chain joins TRBV18 and TRBJ2-3; TRBD1 matches at 8 bases. CDR1 is KGHSH, CDR2 LQKENI, per germline. Trimming removed 6 bases from V and 4 bases from J; junction bases left unmatched: 9. The CDR3 totals 15 residues. The chain's CDR3 is CASSPDRGIPDTQYF. The CDR3 coding sequence is TGTGCCAGCTCCCCCGACAGGGGTATACCAGATACGCAGTATTTT.